Listed here is a single TCR beta chain. What this receptor recognizes is not known. The input lacks base qualities; no much larger clone sits a single base away. The sample is drawn from a study of blood T cell repertoires in COVID-19 (dated by TCRdb to the early 2020s). Background on the whole study: Samples covering the acute and convalescent phases of COVID-19 were provided by collaborators in the United States, Italy and Spain. The material from the prospective study consisted of cDNA or gDNA derived from T cells, B-cell-depleted T cells, or PBMCs. The dataset comprised deeply sampled blood TCRbeta repertoires from subjects exposed to, actively infected with, or recovered from COVID-19. A freely available public database, intended as a resource for researchers studying the immune response to SARS-CoV-2, is where the repertoires were released. The samples were drawn from the first 160 participants of the ongoing ImmuneRACE study and from 1,254 subjects provided by 6 global collaborators. Nearly every sample came with metadata listing a de-identified subject ID, COVID-19 status, age in years and sex. Where available, HLA class I and class II types were taken from metadata supplied by the sample provider and were not determined by assay-based typing. The investigation overall reported the following: The amount of clinical and demographic metadata varied by source and participant and was provided uncurated.

TCRbeta CDR3 regions were amplified from genomic DNA using the immunoSEQ Assay, a bias-controlled multiplex PCR. The source study handled its data this way. Nucleated cell counts per sample were estimated from amplification of reference gene primers within the assay. Sequence reads were collapsed and filtered to measure the absolute abundance of every unique TCRbeta CDR3 rearrangement. For each sample, productive Simpson clonality was calculated as the square root of Simpson's diversity index over productive rearrangements. The source is immuneACCESS, and TCRdb retained only in-frame sequences with V and J called. Part of the clones is not carried over; for the studies checked, unresolved V genes explain less than half of this, and the remainder is unexplained. The V and J calls and clone size come from that table; D and trimming were worked out from the DNA. The table for this sample lists fewer than 200,000 clones; over 65% of them were counted only once. The ten most abundant clones make up 2.5% to 3% of the sample.

The germline V gene (reference sequence) supplies CDR1 LNHDA and CDR2 SQIVND. Its CDR3 holds 14 amino acids, cysteine through phenylalanine. CDR3 DNA only is kept here, 42 bases in frame from base 1. The junction shows trimming of 4 bases on V and 6 bases on J, and the gene matches do not reach 3 bases of it. Each collaborating institution followed its own protocols to collect whole blood in K2EDTA tubes. For TCRbeta analysis, collaborator samples were shipped as frozen whole blood, as isolated PBMCs, or as DNA extracted from either sample type. Sequenced sample: peripheral blood. The V gene is TRBV19 and the J gene is TRBJ1-4; 9 of the junction bases match TRBD1. This clonotype originated in an elderly woman with acute or convalescent COVID-19. The CDR3 sequence is CASSTGTGYEKLFF. The sequenced DNA is TGTGCCAGTAGTACCGGGACAGGGTATGAAAAACTGTTTTTT.